This TCR beta chain was captured in a study of tumor and adjacent non-tumor tissue in lung cancer. This sample's RNA came from whole unsorted tissue. The CDR3 consists of 14 residues. V gave up 11 bases and J gave up 9 bases; unmatched junction bases: 8. A modified ARM-PCR protocol with three rounds of nested PCR amplified TCRbeta. In TCRdb, the multiplex PCR reads were re-called with MiXCR into one record per CDR3 protein. The table has fewer than 130,000 distinct CDR3 sequences, nearly 85% seen once. This TCR was recovered from a man in his 70s with non-small cell lung cancer. This sequence joins TRBV12-3 or TRBV12-4 and TRBJ2-2; 14 nucleotides match TRBD2. The sequenced sample consisted of lung tumor tissue. DNA for the CDR3: TGTGCCTGTAGCTGGACTAGCGGGGGGAGGGAGCTGTTTTTT. It codes for CACSWTSGGRELFF.